This TCR beta chain was sequenced during a study of blood T cell repertoires in COVID-19. Study background: Spain, Italy and the United States supplied samples that represented acute and convalescent COVID-19. PBMCs, B-cell-depleted T cells, or T cells were the source of the cDNA or gDNA that made up the material.

CDR1 is DFQATT, CDR2 SNEGSKA, per germline (reference sequence). The CDR3 totals 14 residues. V lost 3 bases to trimming and J lost 8 bases; unmatched junction nucleotides: 10. Per the original data handling: Estimation of nucleated cell counts relied on the amplification of reference gene primers. Generated by immunoSEQ multiplex PCR, the TCRdb table keeps only in-frame clones and is missing some. V and J calls and clone size come straight from that table; D and trimming were deduced from the DNA. The sample has some 81,000 clones; about 95% are singletons. The sequenced material came from peripheral blood. This TCR was sampled from a human donor with active COVID-19. The donor label of this sample is uncertain. The V and J genes are TRBV20-1 and TRBJ2-1, with 7 bases identical to TRBD1. The CDR3 DNA is TGCAGTGCTAGTTCACCGACAGGGTATGATGAGCAGTTCTTC. Translation gives CSASSPTGYDEQFF.